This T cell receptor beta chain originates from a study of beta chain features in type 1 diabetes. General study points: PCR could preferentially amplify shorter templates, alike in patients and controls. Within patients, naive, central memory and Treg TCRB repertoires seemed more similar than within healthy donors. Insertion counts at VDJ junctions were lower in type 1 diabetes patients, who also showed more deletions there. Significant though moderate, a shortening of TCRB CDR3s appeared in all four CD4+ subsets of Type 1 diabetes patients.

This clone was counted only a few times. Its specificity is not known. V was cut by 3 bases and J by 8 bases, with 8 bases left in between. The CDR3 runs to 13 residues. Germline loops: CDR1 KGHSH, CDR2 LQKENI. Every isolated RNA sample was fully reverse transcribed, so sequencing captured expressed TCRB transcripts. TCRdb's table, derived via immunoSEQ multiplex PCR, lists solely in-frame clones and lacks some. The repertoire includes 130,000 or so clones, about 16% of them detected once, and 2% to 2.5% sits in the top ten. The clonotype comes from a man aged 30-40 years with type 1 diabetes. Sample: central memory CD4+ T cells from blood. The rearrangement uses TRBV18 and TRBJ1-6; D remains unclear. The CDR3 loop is CASSPTEDSPLHF. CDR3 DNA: TGTGCCAGCTCACCGACCGAAGATTCACCCCTCCACTTT.